This T cell receptor (beta chain) was recorded in a study of blood T cell repertoires in COVID-19. Study as a whole: Sources were T cells, B-cell-depleted T cells, or PBMCs; the material itself was cDNA or gDNA.

Adults between roughly 18 and 95 years of age took part from about two dozen US areas. Profiling relied on immunoSEQ multiplex PCR, and the TCRdb table lists in-frame clones only, not all of them. In the table there are 250,000 to 300,000 clones, approximately 91% of which are singletons. This TCR came from a woman aged 40-49 years with acute COVID-19. The sequenced sample was PBMCs or T cells enriched from blood (not recorded which).

The CDR3 nucleotides are TGTGCCAGCAGCTTAATCAACGAGCAGTACTTC. This sequence encodes CASSLINEQYF. V gene TRBV11-2 combines with J gene TRBJ2-7; D call uncertain. Germline CDR1 reads SGHAT; CDR2 reads FQNNGV. The ends were cut back, 2 bases at V and 5 bases at J, with 4 bases in the middle. The CDR3 runs to 11 residues.